Listed below are T cell receptor beta chains from one sample, sequenced in a study of T cell repertoires in cytomegalovirus infection. For these receptors, no antigen is known. One entry per CDR3 protein, called by TCRdb with MiXCR from the reads. The repertoire holds roughly 990,000 distinct CDR3 sequences, with 30% to 40% as singletons. This specimen consisted of cultured CD8+ T cells from PBMCs, obtained from culture after CMV antigen stimulation. The receptors were sampled from a human donor in good health (CMV status not recorded). Some clones in this sample may be carry-over from other donors' samples. The CDR3 runs from the conserved cysteine through the conserved F or W. D genes are given only for firm matches. Clone sizes are given selectively: once, few, many, or a class where the clone is expanded.

j_gene | v_gene | d_gene | abundance | CDR3nt | CDR3aa
TRBJ2-7 | TRBV7-9 | - | - | TGTGCCAGCAGCTTAGCACAGGGTAAACACGAGCAGTACTTC | CASSLAQGKHEQYF
TRBJ2-2 | TRBV7-6 | TRBD1 | few | TGTGCCAGCAGCTCCCAAGGGACAGGGGGCAACACCGGGGAGCTGTTTTTT | CASSSQGTGGNTGELFF
TRBJ1-6 | TRBV28 | - | - | TGTGCCAGCAGTCTTAGAACAGGGCACAGCTCCTATAATTCACCCCTCCACTTT | CASSLRTGHSSYNSPLHF
TRBJ2-1 | TRBV9 | - | few | TGTGCCAGCAGCGCCAACCTAGCGCCATCCTACAATGAGCAGTTCTTC | CASSANLAPSYNEQFF
TRBJ1-1 | TRBV2 | - | - | TGTGCCAGCAGTGATCCCGGGCGGAACACTGAAGCTTTCTTT | CASSDPGRNTEAFF
TRBJ2-7 | TRBV4-1 | TRBD1 | - | TGCGCCAGCAGCCAAGCCCCGGGACAGGGTTCCAACGAGCAGTACTTC | CASSQAPGQGSNEQYF
TRBJ2-3 | TRBV6-6 | - | - | TGTGCCAGCAGCGGTCTCAAGGTTCTAGATACGCAGTATTTT | CASSGLKVLDTQYF
TRBJ2-4 | TRBV6-1 | - | - | TGTGCCAGCAGTGAAAACCCCATAAGTCGATCCAAAAACATTCAGTACTTC | CASSENPISRSKNIQYF
TRBJ2-1 | TRBV6-2/TRBV6-3 | TRBD2 | few | TGTGCCAGCAGTTCCTCGGGGGGGCCAAGGAATGAGCAGTTCTTC | CASSSSGGPRNEQFF
TRBJ2-1 | TRBV4-2 | TRBD1 | - | TGTGCCAGCACTCGTCCCGGGACAGGGAATGAGCAGTTCTTC | CASTRPGTGNEQFF
TRBJ2-3 | TRBV5-5 | TRBD2 | few | TGTGCCAGCGCCGGGGATAGCGGGGGGTTTTCAGATACGCAGTATTTT | CASAGDSGGFSDTQYF
TRBJ2-3 | TRBV7-6 | - | few | TGTGCCAGCAGCTTAGTGCGCGGGCCCGTCCCCACAGATACGCAGTATTTT | CASSLVRGPVPTDTQYF
TRBJ2-7 | TRBV5-4 | - | - | TGTGCCAGCAGCTTGGGAGCCTCTCAGGGCTACGAGCAGTACTTC | CASSLGASQGYEQYF
TRBJ2-7 | TRBV6-6 | - | few | TGTGCCAGCAAATTCTCGCAGGGACCCTACGAGCAGTACTTC | CASKFSQGPYEQYF
TRBJ2-3 | TRBV7-3 | - | few | TGTGCCAGCAGCCCCAACGCAAGCGATTGGAAAACAGATACGCAGTATTTT | CASSPNASDWKTDTQYF